This TCR beta chain came from a study of blood T cell repertoires in COVID-19. On the study more broadly: Specimens from acute and convalescent COVID-19 originated in the United States, Italy and Spain. From T cells, B-cell-depleted T cells, or PBMCs came the material, which was cDNA or gDNA.

CDR1 and CDR2 (germline): SGHTA, FQGNSA. This CDR3 comprises 15 residues. V lost 1 base to trimming and J lost 6 bases, with 12 bases between them. In the authors' workflow: Estimation of nucleated cell counts relied on the amplification of reference gene primers. The repertoire was sequenced with immunoSEQ multiplex PCR; TCRdb's copy has only in-frame clones and lacks some. D and trimming were read from the DNA, whereas the V and J calls and clone size are those reported in that table. Of about 300,000 clones detected, 88% appear once; the ten largest clones hold 5.5% to 8.5%. The sequenced sample was peripheral blood. The rearrangement links TRBV7-2 to TRBJ2-2, with D possibly being TRBD2 (6 bases). The clonotype comes from a woman in her twenties or thirties who had recovered from COVID-19. CDR3 DNA sequence: TGTGCCAGCAGCTTAGAGGGGAGGTGGGCCGGGGAGCTGTTTTTT. This encodes CASSLEGRWAGELFF.